These 16 T cell receptor beta chains share one sample of origin, sequenced in a study of T-cell memory formation after mild COVID-19 (dated by TCRdb to the early 2020s). Library preparation was by 5' RACE. The run used an Illumina NovaSeq 6000. TCRdb reran the public reads through fastp at Q25 and MiXCR, keeping productive beta chains. Entries that share a CDR3 protein sequence are merged under the most common genes and DNA. Here the sample has roughly 550,000 distinct CDR3 sequences; 20% occur a single time. The ten largest account for roughly an eighth of the sample. Sequencing input: PBMCs or a T cell subset sorted from them (not recorded which). Every receptor here comes from an adult woman who had mild COVID-19 (a few samples of this study predate the infection). The sample titles of this study are shuffled in the database, so cell type and time point are left out; the donor was told from shared clones.

This clonotype was picked up a small number of times. This sequence joins TRBV29-1 and TRBJ2-7; D perhaps matches TRBD1 (6 bases). Germline V CDR1 and CDR2: SQVTM, ANQGSEA. This CDR3 has 12 residues. Trimming pared 3 bases from V and 3 bases from J, leaving 9 bases between. CDR3 amino acids: CSVEVRGYEQYF. Written as DNA, the CDR3 is TGCAGCGTTGAGGTCAGGGGCTACGAGCAGTACTTC.

The V gene is TRBV18, the J gene TRBJ1-5; D is undetermined. This CDR3 spans 17 amino acids. Trimming removed 4 bases at V and 0 bases at J, with 16 bases between. Germline V gives CDR1 KGHSH, CDR2 LQKENI. CDR3 residues: CASSQVRVRDSNQPQHF. In DNA form, the CDR3 reads TGTGCCAGCTCACAAGTGAGGGTCAGAGATAGCAATCAGCCCCAGCATTTT.

The rearrangement joins TRBV7-9 to TRBJ2-6; the D is unclear. Germline-derived CDR1 and CDR2 are SEHNR and FQNEAQ (reference sequence). The V end was cut by 5 bases, the J end by 11 bases, with 4 bases between. This CDR3 spans 10 amino acids. This CDR3 reads CASSPHVLTF. For the CDR3, the DNA is TGTGCCAGCAGCCCGCACGTCCTGACTTTC.

The chain carries TRBV27 and TRBJ2-1; maybe TRBD1 (6 bases). The CDR3 has 13 residues. The V gene's germline CDR1 is MNHEY and CDR2 SMNVEV (reference sequence). V was trimmed by 5 bases and J by 15 bases, leaving 20 bases between them. CDR3: CASSQSPQGLRFF. The DNA for the CDR3 is TGTGCCAGCAGTCAGTCACCGCAGGGGCTCCGGTTCTTC.

This clonotype was counted at least ten times. V gene TRBV12-3 or TRBV12-4 combines with J gene TRBJ1-1; 7 bases are shared with TRBD1. The length of the CDR3 is 13 residues. Trimming took 8 bases from V and 1 from J; bases not matched to a gene: 4. This chain's CDR3 is CASSRQGNTEAFF. CDR3 in DNA: TGTGCCAGCTCACGACAGGGGAACACTGAAGCTTTCTTT.

This chain connects TRBV30 to TRBJ1-1, with a possible D match to TRBD1 (5 bases). Germline loops: CDR1 GTSNPN, CDR2 SVGIG (reference sequence). V dropped 5 bases and J dropped 1 base, with 17 bases sitting between them. The CDR3 length is 15 residues. The CDR3: CAWGRQTTSNTEAFF. The CDR3 DNA reads TGTGCCTGGGGAAGACAGACGACCTCGAACACTGAAGCTTTCTTT.

This rearrangement joins TRBV4-2 to TRBJ2-3; D is unresolved. The length of the CDR3 is 14 residues. The ends were cut back, 0 bases at V and 6 bases at J, with 10 bases in the middle. The germline gives CDR1 LGHNA, CDR2 YNFKEQ. The CDR3 coding sequence is TGTGCCAGCAGCCAAGATCTTCGCGCCGATACGCAGTATTTT. It codes for CASSQDLRADTQYF.

This clonotype was found a few times. CDR3 amino acids: CASSLGGGLSYNEQFF. CDR3 in DNA: TGTGCCAGCAGCTTAGGGGGGGGTCTCTCCTACAATGAGCAGTTCTTC. The rearrangement joins TRBV5-4 to TRBJ2-1; weak D call: TRBD2 (7 bases). Trimming cost V 2 bases and J 0 bases, with 12 bases left between them. Germline V gene sequence: CDR1 SGHNT, CDR2 YYREEE (reference sequence). The CDR3 covers 16 residues.

Only a few counts were recorded for this clonotype. The V and J genes are TRBV4-1 and TRBJ2-7; a weak D match, TRBD1 (5 bases). Between the trimmed V and J ends, which lost 0 bases and 3 bases, there was a span of 12 bases. Germline CDR1 MGHRA, CDR2 YSYEKL. The CDR3 totals 15 residues. The CDR3 here is CASSQDRVGLYEQYF. The CDR3 DNA reads as TGCGCCAGCAGCCAAGACAGAGTGGGGCTCTACGAGCAGTACTTC.

The rearrangement uses TRBV30 and TRBJ1-1; 7 bases match TRBD1. J was trimmed by 0 bases and V by 7 bases; bases with no gene match: 8. CDR3 size: 14 residues. Germline-derived CDR1 and CDR2 are GTSNPN and SVGIG (reference sequence). The CDR3: CALNSGQLNTEAFF. In nucleotides, the CDR3 is TGTGCCTTGAACTCGGGACAGTTGAACACTGAAGCTTTCTTT.

The chain joins TRBV12-3 or TRBV12-4 to TRBJ2-3; TRBD2 aligns across 7 bases. This CDR3 comprises 14 residues. V shed 5 bases and J 6 bases; nucleotides not matched to a gene: 8. This CDR3 is CASSPREAGDTQYF. The CDR3 region has the DNA TGTGCCAGCAGTCCCCGGGAGGCTGGGGATACGCAGTATTTT.

J is TRBJ1-2 and V is TRBV15; 8 bases fit TRBD1. The CDR3 is 17 amino acids. V lost 5 bases, J lost 3 bases, and 14 bases stayed unmatched. Germline V CDR1 and CDR2: LNHNV, YYDKDF (reference sequence). The CDR3 loop is CATSLGARTGKYYGYTF. The CDR3 DNA follows: TGTGCCACCAGCTTGGGGGCCAGGACAGGGAAGTACTATGGCTACACCTTC. The variable domain in full, completed from reference TRBV15 and TRBJ1-2, reads DAMVIQNPRYQVTQFGKPVTLSCSQTLNHNVMYWYQQKSSQAPKLLFHYYDKDFNNEADTPDNFQSRRPNTSFCFLDIRSPGLGDTAMYLCATSLGARTGKYYGYTFGSGTRLTVV.

This clonotype occurred a few times. The CDR3 spells CSAREGGGRATETQYF. For the CDR3, the DNA is TGCAGTGCTAGAGAGGGCGGCGGGAGGGCCACAGAGACCCAGTACTTC. This rearrangement joins TRBV20-1 to TRBJ2-5; 9 bases line up with TRBD2. The germline V gene has CDR1 DFQATT and CDR2 SNEGSKA (reference sequence). V gave up 0 bases and J gave up 4 bases; unmatched junction bases: 9. The CDR3 covers 16 residues.

This clonotype was found many times. V gene TRBV29-1 combines with J gene TRBJ2-5; D may be TRBD1 or TRBD2 (5 bases each). Germline CDR1 and CDR2: SQVTM and ANQGSEA. The CDR3 totals 14 residues. V lost 0 bases, J lost 0 bases, and 8 bases lay in between. DNA of the CDR3: TGCAGCGTTGAAGATTGGGGGTACCAAGAGACCCAGTACTTC. It translates to CSVEDWGYQETQYF.

The chain is built from TRBV6-6 and TRBJ1-2; D is ambiguous. V was trimmed by 4 bases and J by 5 bases, leaving 14 bases between them. From germline, CDR1 is MNHNY and CDR2 SVGAGI (reference sequence). The CDR3 runs 14 residues. In nucleotides, the CDR3 is TGTGCCAGCAGTTTAAAGCAGACGGGGTATGGCTACACCTTC. Protein: CASSLKQTGYGYTF.

The chain employs TRBV25-1 and TRBJ1-3; 8 bases agree with TRBD1. After removal of 3 bases from V and 4 bases from J, the junction contained 11 bases not matched to a gene. The CDR3 covers 17 residues. The germline gives CDR1 MGHDK, CDR2 SYGVNS. CDR3 sequence: CASSETSTGAFGNTIYF. CDR3 nucleotide sequence: TGTGCCAGCAGTGAGACCTCGACAGGGGCTTTCGGAAACACCATATATTTT.